A selection of T cell receptor beta chains follows, all from one sample in a study of T cell responses to AZD1222 COVID-19 vaccine. TCRdb keeps only in-frame clones here, not all; method: immunoSEQ multiplex PCR. The data hold about 130,000 clones, with more than 90% observed a single time. The material sequenced was peripheral blood, taken 28 days after the second AZD1222 dose. These receptors were collected from an adult who received the AZD1222 COVID-19 vaccine. Each CDR3 is given with its conserved first and last residue. D genes are given only for firm matches. Clone size is given for some rows only: seen once, a few or many times, or a class if the clone is expanded.

j_call: TRBJ2-3; clone_size: .; d_call: .; v_call: TRBV7-9; cdr3_aa: CASSFPPLDTQYF; cdr3_nt: TGTGCCAGCAGCTTTCCGCCTCTGGATACGCAGTATTTT
j_call: TRBJ1-5; clone_size: .; d_call: .; v_call: TRBV6-5; cdr3_aa: CASGITPQHF; cdr3_nt: TGTGCCAGCGGCATCACGCCCCAGCATTTT
j_call: TRBJ2-7; clone_size: .; d_call: .; v_call: TRBV28; cdr3_aa: CASSQGGASRHEQYF; cdr3_nt: TGTGCCAGCAGCCAGGGCGGCGCTTCTCGGCACGAGCAGTACTTC
j_call: TRBJ1-4; clone_size: .; d_call: .; v_call: TRBV9; cdr3_aa: CASSVEAGTINEKLFF; cdr3_nt: TGTGCCAGCAGCGTAGAAGCAGGGACAATAAATGAAAAACTGTTTTTT
j_call: TRBJ1-5; clone_size: once; d_call: .; v_call: TRBV28; cdr3_aa: CATLPRVFNQPQHF; cdr3_nt: TGTGCCACCCTCCCCCGGGTCTTCAATCAGCCCCAGCATTTT
j_call: TRBJ1-1; clone_size: .; d_call: .; v_call: TRBV10-1; cdr3_aa: CASSARDPSNTEAFF; cdr3_nt: TGCGCCAGCAGTGCTCGGGACCCATCGAACACTGAAGCTTTCTTT
j_call: TRBJ1-1; clone_size: .; d_call: TRBD1; v_call: TRBV27; cdr3_aa: CASSWSTGGTEAFF; cdr3_nt: TGTGCCAGCAGTTGGTCGACAGGGGGGACTGAAGCTTTCTTT
j_call: TRBJ2-3; clone_size: .; d_call: TRBD2; v_call: TRBV10-3; cdr3_aa: CAISDGRGTDTQYF; cdr3_nt: TGTGCCATCAGTGACGGGAGGGGCACAGATACGCAGTATTTT
j_call: TRBJ2-7; clone_size: .; d_call: .; v_call: TRBV20-1; cdr3_aa: CSAGASYEQYF; cdr3_nt: TGCAGTGCCGGGGCCTCCTACGAGCAGTACTTC
j_call: TRBJ1-6; clone_size: .; d_call: .; v_call: TRBV6-4; cdr3_aa: CASSEGNNSPLHF; cdr3_nt: TGTGCCAGCAGTGAAGGGAATAATTCACCCCTCCACTTT
j_call: TRBJ2-7; clone_size: .; d_call: .; v_call: TRBV19; cdr3_aa: CASTPDLGKGYEQYF; cdr3_nt: TGTGCCAGTACCCCGGACCTGGGTAAGGGCTACGAGCAGTACTTC
j_call: TRBJ1-6; clone_size: .; d_call: TRBD1; v_call: TRBV6-5; cdr3_aa: CASTPDRALRSPLHF; cdr3_nt: TGTGCCAGCACCCCCGACAGGGCCCTACGGTCACCCCTCCACTTT
j_call: TRBJ2-3; clone_size: .; d_call: .; v_call: TRBV4-2; cdr3_aa: CASSQNSHLTDTQYF; cdr3_nt: TGTGCCAGCAGCCAAAATAGCCACCTCACAGATACGCAGTATTTT
j_call: TRBJ2-2; clone_size: .; d_call: TRBD2; v_call: TRBV11-3; cdr3_aa: CASSFAAGGLFGELFF; cdr3_nt: TGTGCCAGCAGCTTCGCCGCGGGGGGCCTCTTCGGGGAGCTGTTTTTT
j_call: TRBJ1-1; clone_size: .; d_call: TRBD1; v_call: TRBV9; cdr3_aa: CASSLRQGGLNTEAFF; cdr3_nt: TGTGCCAGCAGCCTCCGACAGGGAGGGCTGAACACTGAAGCTTTCTTT
j_call: TRBJ1-1; clone_size: .; d_call: .; v_call: TRBV18; cdr3_aa: CASSPSPTGSTRDTEAFF; cdr3_nt: TGTGCCAGCTCACCAAGCCCCACGGGGAGTACCAGGGACACTGAAGCTTTCTTT
j_call: TRBJ2-1; clone_size: .; d_call: TRBD1; v_call: TRBV4-3; cdr3_aa: CASSLQVDRGNEQFF; cdr3_nt: TGCGCCAGCAGCCTCCAGGTGGACAGGGGCAATGAGCAGTTCTTC
j_call: TRBJ2-7; clone_size: .; d_call: .; v_call: TRBV15; cdr3_aa: CATSRDGQAADEQYF; cdr3_nt: TGTGCCACCAGCAGAGACGGCCAGGCTGCTGACGAGCAGTACTTC
j_call: TRBJ1-2; clone_size: .; d_call: .; v_call: TRBV10-3; cdr3_aa: CAISESENYGYTF; cdr3_nt: TGTGCCATCAGTGAGTCGGAGAACTATGGCTACACCTTC
j_call: TRBJ2-7; clone_size: .; d_call: .; v_call: TRBV29-1; cdr3_aa: CSVEMGSDEQYF; cdr3_nt: TGCAGCGTTGAAATGGGGAGCGACGAGCAGTACTTC
j_call: TRBJ1-1; clone_size: .; d_call: .; v_call: TRBV29-1; cdr3_aa: CSVEAQGTTEAFF; cdr3_nt: TGCAGCGTTGAAGCGCAGGGGACCACTGAAGCTTTCTTT